The 27 T cell receptor beta chains reported below all come from one sample, sequenced in a study of cytomegalovirus exposure and HLA in healthy donors (dated by TCRdb to the late 2010s). The library came from the immunoSEQ multiplex PCR assay. A mixture of 60 forward primers for TCR Vbeta segments and 13 reverse primers for TCR Jbeta segments was used in the multiplex PCR. TCRdb obtained this table from immuneACCESS and retained in-frame rearrangements with V and J assigned. These tables miss some clones; where compared with another copy, unresolved V genes account for less than half of the shortfall, and the remainder is unexplained. The sample table records approximately 140,000 clones; about two thirds of these occur just once. 2.6% of the sample goes to the ten largest clones. Sequencing used PBMCs. These receptors originate from a woman aged 55 to 70 in good health and CMV-seropositive.

This clone was seen more than once but under ten times. The chain employs TRBV5-1 and TRBJ2-3; 7 positions agree with TRBD2. Per germline, CDR1 SGHRS and CDR2 YFSETQ. The CDR3 spans 16 residues. The V and J ends lost 1 base and 2 bases, in that order; junction bases with no gene match: 7. CDR3 residues: CASSLNLGGTTDTQYF. CDR3 sequence (DNA): TGCGCCAGCAGCTTGAACCTCGGGGGGACCACAGATACGCAGTATTTT.

With regard to this clone: The junction departs from germline at one end; a sequencing error may be responsible. The rearrangement joins TRBV29-1 to TRBJ1-6; D not resolved. Germline CDR1 SQVTM, CDR2 ANQGSEA. This CDR3 comprises 15 residues. DNA for the CDR3: TGCAGCGTTCAAGACGTCGGAGGCCCCAGTTCACCCCTCCACTTT. Its translation: CSVQDVGGPSSPLHF.

The chain uses TRBV10-1 and TRBJ2-3; 11 nucleotides agree with TRBD2. Germline loops: CDR1 WNHNN, CDR2 SYGVQD (reference sequence). This CDR3 comprises 16 residues. With 3 bases clipped from V and 3 bases from J, the junction kept 5 bases outside the gene matches. As DNA, the CDR3 is TGCGCCAGCAGTGACCCGGGACTAGCGGATACAGATACGCAGTATTTT. Its protein product is CASSDPGLADTDTQYF.

The chain uses TRBV5-1 and TRBJ1-1, with TRBD1 as a possible D gene (5 bases). This CDR3 has 14 residues. V was shortened by 4 bases and J by 5 bases, with 15 bases between the two germline ends. The germline gives CDR1 SGHRS, CDR2 YFSETQ. The CDR3 nucleotides read TGCGCCAGCAGCCCCGGGACTGAGGGAACTGAAGCTTTCTTT. It translates to CASSPGTEGTEAFF. Variable domain in full (rest from reference TRBV5-1 and TRBJ1-1): KAGVTQTPRYLIKTRGQQVTLSCSPISGHRSVSWYQQTPGQGLQFLFEYFSETQRNKGNFPGRFSGRQFSNSRSEMNVSTLELGDSALYLCASSPGTEGTEAFFGQGTRLTVV.

The CDR3 nucleotides read TGTGCCAGCTCACCGGACAGGGCCGATGAGCAGTTCTTC. Protein sequence: CASSPDRADEQFF. This rearrangement joins TRBV18 to TRBJ2-1, with 8 bases matching TRBD1. Germline-derived CDR1 and CDR2 are KGHSH and LQKENI. CDR3 length: 13 amino acids. V shed 3 bases and J 8 bases; nucleotides not matched to a gene: 3.

The chain has TRBV29-1 and TRBJ1-1, with D perhaps TRBD1 (5 bases). The CDR3 is made up of 12 amino acids. V gave up 4 bases and J gave up 2 bases, with 8 bases separating them. Germline values: CDR1 SQVTM, CDR2 ANQGSEA. The CDR3 sequence is CSVGQGNTEAFF. DNA for the CDR3: TGCAGCGTTGGGCAGGGTAACACTGAAGCTTTCTTT.

This clone was recorded only once. This chain links TRBV12-5 with TRBJ1-5; 9 nucleotides agree with TRBD1. Germline lookup yields CDR1 LGHNT and CDR2 FRNRAP. Trimming removed 7 bases from V and 6 bases from J; junction bases left unmatched: 16. CDR3 length: 17 amino acids. The CDR3 DNA sequence: TGTGCTAGTGCCCGCGGGACAGGGTATGGGGGCGGTCAGCCCCAGCATTTT. Its protein is CASARGTGYGGGQPQHF.

This chain joins TRBV6-1 and TRBJ1-3; no reliable D call. Per germline, CDR1 MNHNS and CDR2 SASEGT. Trimming took off 1 base at V and 2 bases at J, with 6 bases between the two ends. The CDR3 sequence is 14 residues long. The CDR3 bases are TGTGCCAGCAGTGAAGTAACAACTGGAAACACCATATATTTT. Translated: CASSEVTTGNTIYF.

The rearrangement links TRBV10-2 to TRBJ1-5, with no clear D. CDR1 and CDR2 (germline): WSHSY, SAAADI. The CDR3 consists of 16 residues. Trimming removed 1 base at V and 3 bases at J, with 13 bases between. The CDR3 DNA reads TGCGCCAGCAGTGAGTTGGCGGCTAGCAACAATCAGCCCCAGCATTTT. Translation gives CASSELAASNNQPQHF.

This CDR3 is CASSLGMGRAYYGYTF. CDR3 DNA sequence: TGTGCCAGCAGCTTAGGAATGGGCAGGGCCTACTATGGCTACACCTTC. The chain couples TRBV7-9 to TRBJ1-2; D may be TRBD1 (5 bases). Trimming cost V 1 base and J 3 bases, with 15 bases left between them. The CDR3 covers 16 residues. Germline-derived CDR1 and CDR2 are SEHNR and FQNEAQ (reference sequence).

The CDR3 reads CASSVRGSNSPLHF. The CDR3 region has the DNA TGTGCCAGCAGCGTGAGAGGGTCAAATTCACCCCTCCACTTT. V is TRBV9 and J is TRBJ1-6; no reliable D call. There are 14 residues in the CDR3. Trimming took off 2 bases at V and 7 bases at J, with 10 bases between the two ends. Germline CDR1 and CDR2: SGDLS and YYNGEE.

The chain employs TRBV5-1 and TRBJ2-2; a possible D gene is TRBD2 (5 bases). V lost 1 base to trimming and J lost 6 bases, with 13 bases between them. This CDR3 comprises 15 residues. Germline CDR1 reads SGHRS; CDR2 reads YFSETQ. CDR3 nucleotides: TGCGCCAGCAGCTTGTTCGGGGAAACGGCCGGGGAGCTGTTTTTT. Its protein product is CASSLFGETAGELFF.

Concerning this clone: A read error may account for a junction end that differs from germline. J is TRBJ2-5 and V is TRBV7-7, with D unclear. The CDR3 totals 15 residues. Germline V gene lookup returns CDR1 SSHAT and CDR2 FNYEAQ (reference sequence). CDR3 in amino acids: CASSLGFLTRETQYF. In nucleotides, the CDR3 is TGTGCTAGCAGCTTAGGATTCCTAACGAGAGAGACCCAGTACTTC.

This chain joins TRBV6-1 and TRBJ1-2; TRBD1 matches 7 bases. Germline CDR1 is MNHNS and CDR2 is SASEGT. The length of the CDR3 is 15 residues. Trimming at V came to 5 bases and at J to 8 bases, leaving 14 bases not matched to a gene. This chain's CDR3 is CASSLEGAGAAGYTF. The CDR3 DNA reads as TGTGCCAGCAGTCTAGAGGGGGCAGGGGCGGCCGGCTACACCTTC.

V and J are TRBV2 and TRBJ1-1; 7 positions agree with TRBD1. The length of the CDR3 is 14 residues. CDR1 is SNHLY and CDR2 is FYNNEI in the germline V gene. Trimming removed 5 bases from V and 6 bases from J; junction bases left unmatched: 9. The CDR3 reads CASSKGALEAEAFF. DNA of the CDR3: TGTGCCAGCAGTAAGGGGGCTTTGGAGGCTGAAGCTTTCTTT.

This clone was found once. V usage is TRBV29-1 and J usage is TRBJ1-2; maybe TRBD1 (6 bases). V gave up 3 bases and J gave up 2 bases, with 16 bases separating them. Germline V gives CDR1 SQVTM, CDR2 ANQGSEA. This CDR3 has 15 residues. The CDR3 spells CSVDSTGQGNYGYTF. The CDR3 nucleotides read TGCAGCGTTGATTCGACAGGACAAGGGAACTATGGCTACACCTTC.

CDR3 coding DNA: TGTGCCAGCAGCCCCGTCTCAGCAGGCCGTCTAAATGGCTACACCTTC. Translating gives CASSPVSAGRLNGYTF. This sequence joins TRBV4-2 and TRBJ1-2, with unresolved D. The V gene lost 4 bases and the J gene lost 6 bases, with 21 bases spanning the gap. The CDR3 covers 16 residues. Germline CDR1 is LGHNA and CDR2 is YNFKEQ.

This clone has more than one count but fewer than ten. J is TRBJ1-2 and V is TRBV6-1; TRBD1 matches 12 bases. Germline values: CDR1 MNHNS, CDR2 SASEGT. Trimming at V came to 2 bases and at J to 4 bases, leaving 8 bases not matched to a gene. This CDR3 is 17 amino acids long. In DNA form, the CDR3 reads TGTGCCAGCAGTGAAAGGGACAGGGGGCGCCGAGGCTATGGCTACACCTTC. Its protein is CASSERDRGRRGYGYTF.

In DNA, the CDR3 is TGTGCCAGCAGCGTAGGGGACAGCGCAGGCTACACCTTC. Protein sequence: CASSVGDSAGYTF. The chain has TRBV9 and TRBJ1-2; 7 positions match TRBD1. J was trimmed by 8 bases and V by 0 bases; bases with no gene match: 4. The CDR3 is 13 residues long. Looked up from germline, CDR1 is SGDLS and CDR2 is YYNGEE.

The rearrangement links TRBV9 to TRBJ2-3; 8 positions agree with TRBD1. Trimming took 2 bases from V and 2 from J; bases not matched to a gene: 19. The CDR3 extends over 20 amino acids. Germline V gives CDR1 SGDLS, CDR2 YYNGEE. The CDR3 bases are TGTGCCAGCAGCGTGGGGGACCGGGACAGGACGAAGGAGGCCACAGATACGCAGTATTTT. This sequence encodes CASSVGDRDRTKEATDTQYF.

This chain links TRBV5-1 with TRBJ1-4; 7 nucleotides agree with TRBD1. Germline V CDR1 and CDR2: SGHRS, YFSETQ. Trimming removed 4 bases from V and 7 bases from J; junction bases left unmatched: 7. This CDR3 comprises 14 residues. In DNA form, the CDR3 reads TGCGCCAGCAGCCGGGGACAGATTTCTGAAAAACTGTTTTTT. This translates into CASSRGQISEKLFF.

This chain connects TRBV9 to TRBJ2-3; 9 bases agree with TRBD2. Germline V CDR1 and CDR2: SGDLS, YYNGEE. The CDR3 covers 14 residues. J was trimmed by 4 bases and V by 7 bases; bases with no gene match: 7. DNA of the CDR3: TGTGCCAGCTGTAGCGGGGGCCCCCCAGATACGCAGTATTTT. Its translation: CASCSGGPPDTQYF.

The chain couples TRBV10-3 to TRBJ2-5; D unclear. Trimming pared 7 bases from V and 0 bases from J, leaving 6 bases between. Germline V CDR1 and CDR2: ENHRY, SYGVKD. The CDR3 spans 12 residues. The CDR3 DNA follows: TGTGCCATCACAGAAGACCAAGAGACCCAGTACTTC. Translated, it gives CAITEDQETQYF.

This sequence joins TRBV5-1 and TRBJ1-4; no reliable D call. This CDR3 comprises 15 residues. V was clipped by 0 bases and J by 0 bases, with 6 bases between them. Germline assignment: CDR1 SGHRS and CDR2 YFSETQ. CDR3 bases: TGCGCCAGCAGCTTGGTGCAGGCAACTAATGAAAAACTGTTTTTT. It translates to CASSLVQATNEKLFF.

The V call is TRBV10-1, the J call TRBJ1-1, with D hard to call. V was cut by 3 bases and J by 10 bases, with 15 bases left in between. Germline CDR1 WNHNN, CDR2 SYGVQD (reference sequence). CDR3 length equals 13 residues. The CDR3 loop is CASSDPGSRVAFF. The CDR3, as DNA: TGCGCCAGCAGTGACCCCGGTTCCCGAGTAGCTTTCTTT.

The chain has TRBV7-2 and TRBJ1-1, with 8 bases identical to TRBD1. V lost 3 bases, J lost 10 bases, and 4 bases stayed unmatched. The CDR3 is 12 amino acids. The germline V gene encodes CDR1 SGHTA and CDR2 FQGNSA. The CDR3: CASSLDRVRAFF. The CDR3 DNA sequence: TGTGCCAGCAGCTTGGACAGGGTGAGAGCTTTCTTT.

This clone is deemed medium-sized. J is TRBJ2-5 and V is TRBV6-5; TRBD1 matches 8 bases. Germline V lookup: CDR1 MNHEY, CDR2 SVGAGI. This CDR3 is built from 14 residues. Trimming cost V 7 bases and J 3 bases; bases outside gene matches: 7. The CDR3 protein is CASTKETGEETQYF. CDR3 DNA: TGTGCCAGCACCAAAGAGACAGGGGAAGAGACCCAGTACTTC.